This T cell receptor (beta chain) was found in a study of identical twins. TCRdb recomputed calls from the 5' RACE reads with MiXCR, one row per CDR3 protein. Here the sample spans around 220,000 distinct CDR3 sequences, more than 13% being singletons. The CDR3 extends over 14 amino acids. CDR1 MNHNS and CDR2 SASEGT come from the germline V gene. With 5 bases removed from V and 6 bases from J, the gap between germline ends came to 16 bases. The chain is built from TRBV6-1 and TRBJ2-5, with D possibly TRBD1 on 6 matching bases. The sequencing input was memory (CD45RO+) T cells sorted from blood. The receptor's source is a woman younger than 35 in good health. The CDR3 sequence: CASSPYGQGKTQYF. In DNA form, the CDR3 reads TGTGCCAGCAGTCCTTACGGTCAGGGGAAGACCCAGTACTTC.